A single sample gave rise to the 21 T cell receptor beta chains below, sequenced in a study of OX40 agonist ivuxolimab in advanced cancers. Method: immunoSEQ multiplex PCR; TCRdb's copy keeps in-frame clones and lacks some. The repertoire holds 65,000 or so clones, with 80% to 95% as singletons. Material: CD4+ or CD8+ T cells sorted from blood, obtained in a trial of the OX40 agonist ivuxolimab. The source is an adult with an advanced solid tumor such as melanoma, head and neck, liver or kidney cancer.

The CDR3 reads CATSSPGANYGYTF. CDR3 nucleotides: TGTGCCACCAGCAGTCCAGGAGCTAACTATGGCTACACCTTC. The rearrangement links TRBV15 to TRBJ1-2; D not certain. The CDR3 has 14 amino acids. Deletions cut 3 bases from V and 0 bases from J, with 8 bases between. CDR1 LNHNV and CDR2 YYDKDF come from the germline V gene (reference sequence).

V and J are TRBV7-9 and TRBJ1-1, with 8 bases lining up with TRBD1. The CDR3 extends over 15 amino acids. The ends lost 4 bases at V and 3 bases at J; junction bases unmatched: 7. Germline CDR1 reads SEHNR; CDR2 reads FQNEAQ (reference sequence). The CDR3 sequence: CASSYSDRGHTEAFF. CDR3 DNA sequence: TGTGCCAGCAGCTACAGTGACAGGGGTCACACTGAAGCTTTCTTT.

This chain links TRBV6-4 with TRBJ2-7; 7 nucleotides line up with TRBD2. Germline V lookup: CDR1 MRHNA, CDR2 SNTAGT. J gave up 1 base and V 8 bases, and 11 bases lay outside the gene matches. This CDR3 has 15 residues. CDR3 DNA sequence: TGTGCCAGCCTGGGGGGGTGGCAGGGATCCTACGAGCAGTACTTC. Protein sequence: CASLGGWQGSYEQYF.

This chain links TRBV15 with TRBJ2-7, with TRBD2 matching over 7 bases. The junction had 9 bases not matched to a gene; V was cut back by 5 bases and J by 2 bases. This CDR3 comprises 15 residues. The germline gives CDR1 LNHNV, CDR2 YYDKDF (reference sequence). The CDR3 DNA is TGTGCCACCAGCCCTCAACGGGGGGAAGCCTACGAGCAGTACTTC. It specifies CATSPQRGEAYEQYF.

This chain uses TRBV7-9 with TRBJ2-1, with D tentatively TRBD1 or TRBD2 (8 bases each). CDR3 size: 17 residues. The germline V gene has CDR1 SEHNR and CDR2 FQNEAQ (reference sequence). The V end was cut by 5 bases, the J end by 2 bases, with 19 bases between. The CDR3 spells CASSQTGAGGTYNEQFF. The CDR3 DNA reads TGTGCCAGCAGCCAGACAGGGGCGGGGGGTACCTACAATGAGCAGTTCTTC.

V gene TRBV4-1 combines with J gene TRBJ2-7, with 9 bases aligning to TRBD2. The V gene's germline CDR1 is MGHRA and CDR2 YSYEKL. CDR3 length: 15 amino acids. Trimming at V came to 4 bases and at J to 4 bases, leaving 8 bases not matched to a gene. Written as DNA, the CDR3 is TGCGCCAGCAGCCTTGTAGCGGGAGACAAATACGAGCAGTACTTC. Translating it yields CASSLVAGDKYEQYF.

V is TRBV4-1 and J is TRBJ1-6, with D unclear. The CDR3 is 15 amino acids. The V end was cut by 1 base, the J end by 4 bases, with 8 bases between. The germline CDR1 and CDR2 sequences are MGHRA and YSYEKL. The CDR3 sequence: CASSQGARYNSPLHF. Here the CDR3 DNA reads TGCGCCAGCAGCCAAGGGGCCCGATATAATTCACCCCTCCACTTT.

The J gene is TRBJ2-7, the V gene TRBV29-1; the D call may be TRBD1 or TRBD2 (5 bases each). Trimming pared 3 bases from V and 5 bases from J, leaving 14 bases between. This CDR3 is built from 13 residues. Germline V gene data show CDR1 as SQVTM and CDR2 as ANQGSEA. The CDR3 spells CSVEQGDGNEQYF. Written as DNA, the CDR3 is TGCAGCGTTGAGCAGGGAGACGGGAACGAGCAGTACTTC.

CDR3 in DNA: TGCGCCAGCAGTGAGGCACCGGGACCCTACGATGAAGCTTTCTTT. The encoded protein is CASSEAPGPYDEAFF. V is TRBV10-2 and J is TRBJ1-1; D might be TRBD1 (5 bases). V dropped 2 bases and J dropped 7 bases, with 17 bases sitting between them. The germline V gene has CDR1 WSHSY and CDR2 SAAADI. The CDR3 has 15 amino acids.

V gene TRBV27 combines with J gene TRBJ2-7; D is unclear. From germline, CDR1 is MNHEY and CDR2 SMNVEV (reference sequence). CDR3 length: 14 amino acids. Trimming shortened V by 5 bases and J by 0 bases, and 11 bases separated the two germline ends. The CDR3 sequence: CASSVSESSYEQYF. In DNA form, the CDR3 reads TGTGCCAGCAGTGTGTCGGAGAGCTCCTACGAGCAGTACTTC.

This chain uses TRBV7-6 with TRBJ1-5, with a tentative D call TRBD1 (5 bases). The CDR3 length is 15 residues. Germline V gene sequence: CDR1 SGHVS, CDR2 FNYEAQ. V was pared by 1 base and J by 4 bases, with 11 bases between. This CDR3 reads CASSLGAGINQPQHF. The CDR3 DNA is TGTGCCAGCAGCTTAGGGGCAGGGATAAATCAGCCCCAGCATTTT.

The chain employs TRBV7-2 and TRBJ1-2; 9 nucleotides match TRBD1. The CDR3 is 15 amino acids. Germline loops: CDR1 SGHTA, CDR2 FQGNSA. V lost 6 bases to trimming and J lost 2 bases; unmatched junction nucleotides: 7. CDR3: CASRPGTGSNYGYTF. Here the CDR3 DNA reads TGTGCCAGCAGACCCGGGACAGGGTCAAACTATGGCTACACCTTC.

The chain recombines TRBV6-5 with TRBJ1-2; TRBD1 agrees at 10 bases. This CDR3 is 14 amino acids long. J lost 8 bases, V lost 2 bases, and 5 bases had no gene match. CDR1 and CDR2 from the germline V gene are MNHEY and SVGAGI. The CDR3, as DNA: TGTGCCAGCAGTTACGCCGGGACAGGGGTGGGCTACACCTTC. The encoded protein is CASSYAGTGVGYTF.

This clone has just a few counts. The V gene is TRBV4-2, the J gene TRBJ2-7, with D uncertain. The CDR3 has 13 amino acids. Trimming removed 0 bases at V and 0 bases at J, with 3 bases between. Germline CDR1 reads LGHNA; CDR2 reads YNFKEQ. CDR3 sequence reads: CASSQDHSYEQYF. DNA for the CDR3: TGTGCCAGCAGCCAAGACCACTCCTACGAGCAGTACTTC.

The chain uses TRBV5-1 and TRBJ2-5; TRBD2 aligns across 12 bases. This CDR3 is built from 16 residues. CDR1 and CDR2 from the germline V gene are SGHRS and YFSETQ. The V and J ends lost 4 bases and 4 bases, in that order; junction bases with no gene match: 8. The DNA of the CDR3 is TGCGCCAGCAGCGGCCTACTAGCGGGGGGAGGAGAGACCCAGTACTTC. Translation gives CASSGLLAGGGETQYF.

The chain has TRBV7-9 and TRBJ2-7; D perhaps matches TRBD1 (6 bases). Trimming took off 1 base at V and 1 base at J, with 17 bases between the two ends. Germline V CDR1 and CDR2: SEHNR, FQNEAQ (reference sequence). The CDR3 length is 17 residues. The CDR3 DNA reads as TGTGCCAGCAGCTTAGGCAGGGGATTAATTTTGTCCTACGAGCAGTACTTC. Its protein is CASSLGRGLILSYEQYF.

This clone has only a few counts. The chain uses TRBV29-1 and TRBJ1-3; 7 bases are a match to TRBD1. The V and J ends lost 0 bases and 4 bases, in that order; junction bases with no gene match: 9. The germline CDR1 and CDR2 sequences are SQVTM and ANQGSEA. The CDR3 runs to 16 residues. The CDR3 protein is CSVEDLAGGTGNTIYF. The CDR3 region has the DNA TGCAGCGTTGAAGATCTGGCAGGGGGAACGGGAAACACCATATATTTT.

This clone has just one count. This sequence joins TRBV5-6 and TRBJ2-7; 9 nucleotides agree with TRBD1. Losses at the gene ends were 3 bases for V and 6 bases for J; bases not matched to a gene: 10. The CDR3 runs to 15 residues. Germline CDR1 and CDR2: SGHDT and YYEEEE. Written as DNA, the CDR3 is TGTGCCAGCAGCTACGGGACAGGGCGGTTCGGCGAGCAGTACTTC. Translated, it gives CASSYGTGRFGEQYF.

The gene calls are TRBV4-3 and TRBJ2-3; 7 nucleotides match TRBD2. Germline CDR1 LGHNA, CDR2 YSLEER. The CDR3 sequence is 19 residues long. Trimming removed 1 base from V and 1 base from J; junction bases left unmatched: 14. As DNA, the CDR3 is TGCGCCAGCAGCCAAGTTGTCGCGGGAGTTGTTGGGGGCACAGATACGCAGTATTTT. Translating gives CASSQVVAGVVGGTDTQYF.

The chain is built from TRBV7-3 and TRBJ2-5, with D possibly matching TRBD1 (6 bases). V was cut by 5 bases and J by 3 bases, with 16 bases left in between. The CDR3 totals 15 residues. CDR1 is SGHTA and CDR2 is FQGTGA in the germline V gene. Here the CDR3 DNA reads TGTGCCAGCAGCCAGGTGACAGGAACCAAAGAGACCCAGTACTTC. Translated, it gives CASSQVTGTKETQYF.

The chain couples TRBV6-5 to TRBJ1-5; D remains ambiguous. The ends were cut back, 2 bases at V and 3 bases at J, with 5 bases in the middle. Germline CDR1 reads MNHEY; CDR2 reads SVGAGI. This CDR3 contains 13 residues. The CDR3 protein is CASSYRPNQPQHF. The CDR3 nucleotides read TGTGCCAGCAGTTACAGGCCCAATCAGCCCCAGCATTTT.